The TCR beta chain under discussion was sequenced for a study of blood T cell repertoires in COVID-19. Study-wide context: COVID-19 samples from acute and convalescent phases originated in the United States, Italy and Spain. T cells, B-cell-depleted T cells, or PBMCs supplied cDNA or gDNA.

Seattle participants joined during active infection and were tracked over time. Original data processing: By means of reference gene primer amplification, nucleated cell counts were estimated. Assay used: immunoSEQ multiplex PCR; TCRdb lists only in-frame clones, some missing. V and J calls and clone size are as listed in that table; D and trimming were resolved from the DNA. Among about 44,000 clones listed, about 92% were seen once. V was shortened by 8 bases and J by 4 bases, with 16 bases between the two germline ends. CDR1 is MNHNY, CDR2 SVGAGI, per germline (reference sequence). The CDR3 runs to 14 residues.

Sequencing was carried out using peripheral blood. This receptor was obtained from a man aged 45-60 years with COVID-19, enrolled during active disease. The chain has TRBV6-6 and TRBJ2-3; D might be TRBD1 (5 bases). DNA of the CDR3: TGTGCCAGCGGCTCGGGCAGGGCTGCAGATACGCAGTATTTT. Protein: CASGSGRAADTQYF.